One and the same sample provided the 5 T cell receptor beta chains below, sequenced in a study of cytomegalovirus exposure and HLA in healthy donors (dated by TCRdb to about 2017). Library prep was done by the immunoSEQ multiplex PCR assay. A mixture of 60 forward primers for TCR Vbeta segments and 13 reverse primers for TCR Jbeta segments was used in the multiplex PCR. Entries here come from immuneACCESS through TCRdb and include only in-frame sequences with V and J called. Some clones fail to appear in such tables; in the studies checked, an unresolved V gene covers under half of the shortfall, and the cause of the remainder is unknown. The sample table records roughly 18,000 clones; more than 65% of these occur just once. The ten largest clones capture roughly 3.5% of the sample. What was sequenced was PBMCs. The receptors originated from a man younger than 35 in good health and CMV-seronegative.

The chain couples TRBV30 to TRBJ2-1; TRBD2 aligns across 7 bases. CDR3 length equals 13 residues. Germline-derived CDR1 and CDR2 are GTSNPN and SVGIG (reference sequence). The CDR3 here is CGSGRASYNEQFF. In DNA form, the CDR3 reads TGTGGCTCGGGGAGGGCTTCCTACAATGAGCAGTTCTTC.

The gene calls are TRBV5-1 and TRBJ2-7, with 11 bases matching TRBD1. The CDR3 contains 15 residues. Germline-derived CDR1 and CDR2 are SGHRS and YFSETQ. V was clipped by 3 bases and J by 5 bases; unmatched bases: 7. CDR3 nucleotides: TGCGCCAGCAGCTGGGGGGACAGGGGGTTAGACGAGCAGTACTTC. It encodes CASSWGDRGLDEQYF.

This chain connects TRBV7-8 to TRBJ2-5; 8 bases fit TRBD2. The ends lost 1 base at V and 4 bases at J; junction bases unmatched: 14. The CDR3 runs to 18 residues. Germline V gene sequence: CDR1 SGHVS, CDR2 FQNEAQ. For the CDR3, the DNA is TGTGCCAGCAGCTTAGAAGAGATAGCGGGGTGGCCCGGAGAGACCCAGTACTTC. As protein: CASSLEEIAGWPGETQYF.

This clone was seen a single time. The rearrangement joins TRBV6-5 to TRBJ1-6; D is uncertain. Germline V gives CDR1 MNHEY, CDR2 SVGAGI. The CDR3 sequence is 14 residues long. V gave up 6 bases and J gave up 7 bases, with 13 bases separating them. The CDR3 DNA reads TGTGCCAGCAGCGAACAGCAAGAGAATTCACCCCTCCACTTT. This codes for CASSEQQENSPLHF.

V and J are TRBV30 and TRBJ2-3; D gene ambiguous. The CDR3 covers 12 residues. V lost 0 bases and J 6 bases, leaving 7 bases between the germline ends. Germline V gene data show CDR1 as GTSNPN and CDR2 as SVGIG (reference sequence). The chain's CDR3 is CAWSVLADTQYF. The CDR3 coding sequence is TGTGCCTGGAGTGTCCTCGCGGATACGCAGTATTTT. Filled out from reference TRBV30 and TRBJ2-3, the complete variable domain reads SQTIHQWPATLVQPVGSPLSLECTVEGTSNPNLYWYRQAAGRGLQLLFYSVGIGQISSEVPQNLSASRPQDRQFILSSKKLLLSDSGFYLCAWSVLADTQYFGPGTRLTVL.